These T cell receptor beta chains were read from a single sample in a study of early T cells in non-severe SARS-CoV-2 infection. TCRdb passed the 5' RACE reads through MiXCR, listing each CDR3 protein once. The table shows roughly 57,000 distinct CDR3 sequences, with roughly an eighth occurring only once. Sequences were obtained from whole blood. The receptors come from an adult who was a healthcare worker with PCR-confirmed SARS-CoV-2 infection or an uninfected control (not recorded which). The CDR3 runs from the conserved cysteine through the conserved F or W. D genes are given only for firm matches. Expanded clones are given a class, and other clones once, few, many or no size at all.

CASGGRGELFF	TRBV6-5	TRBJ2-2	few	NA
CASSDKAGSTDTQYF	TRBV6-4	TRBJ2-3	few	TRBD2
CASNRAGRYAHNEQFF	TRBV9	TRBJ2-1	NA	NA
CASNPTGGTDTQYF	TRBV28	TRBJ2-3	many	NA
CSAKPGTSGVSQYF	TRBV20-1	TRBJ2-3	NA	TRBD2
CSATRGVTGELFF	TRBV20-1	TRBJ2-2	NA	TRBD2
CASSLWQDNSPLHF	TRBV28	TRBJ1-6	many	NA
CASSLIRQDPVTEAFF	TRBV7-9	TRBJ1-1	NA	NA
CASRGLAGHRNSSTDTQYF	TRBV10-2	TRBJ2-3	few	NA
CASRPDRRATDTQYF	TRBV5-6	TRBJ2-3	many	NA
CASSKVAGGYGTQYF	TRBV19	TRBJ2-3	NA	TRBD2
CAWADYKGWGEKLFF	TRBV30	TRBJ1-4	once	NA
CSTWDSTVSGYTF	TRBV29-1	TRBJ1-2	few	TRBD1
CAISPSPGVKEENTEAFF	TRBV10-3	TRBJ1-1	many	NA
CASSESWDRDSPLHF	TRBV10-1	TRBJ1-6	NA	NA
CASSTDNQPQHF	TRBV5-4	TRBJ1-5	many	NA
CASSDVGGGEKLFF	TRBV5-6	TRBJ1-4	many	NA
CASRVPGLAGGYNEQFF	TRBV21-1	TRBJ2-1	many	NA
CASSLSRWGQGKTGELFF	TRBV28	TRBJ2-2	many	NA
CSVEGHSSYNEQFF	TRBV29-1	TRBJ2-1	few	NA
CASSLVTPTSGRFNEQFF	TRBV5-5	TRBJ2-1	NA	TRBD2
CASRVTGQGSEKLFF	TRBV6-2/TRBV6-3	TRBJ1-4	many	TRBD1
CSVGLENYGYTF	TRBV29-1	TRBJ1-2	few	NA
CASSDSGGYNEQFF	TRBV6-4	TRBJ2-1	many	NA
CASSPEGGHGYTF	TRBV5-1	TRBJ1-2	few	TRBD1
CASSTTSGGSSYNEQFF	TRBV6-7	TRBJ2-1	many	TRBD2
CASSRLAGGGQYF	TRBV5-4	TRBJ2-3	many	TRBD2
CASSYLGSPLHF	TRBV6-5	TRBJ1-6	few	NA
CASSSQEDGQGTTEAFF	TRBV7-6	TRBJ1-1	few	TRBD1
CASRTDSLDGYTF	TRBV5-1	TRBJ1-2	NA	NA
CASRTLGWGDSGANVLTF	TRBV28	TRBJ2-6	few	NA
CASKTGTPTDTQYF	TRBV5-1	TRBJ2-3	NA	NA
CASSIGRNTEAFF	TRBV7-8	TRBJ1-1	many	NA
CASSWAGGRDGYTF	TRBV6-6	TRBJ1-2	many	TRBD1
CTSSQDIGGDTQYF	TRBV4-3	TRBJ2-3	NA	NA
CASSVLTGMNTEAFF	TRBV11-2	TRBJ1-1	few	TRBD1
CATSSRLAEETQYF	TRBV15	TRBJ2-5	few	TRBD2
CASSLDTGSSYEQYF	TRBV4-3	TRBJ2-7	few	NA
CASSLATGAEAFF	TRBV7-2	TRBJ1-1	NA	NA
CASSPPRDRETGELFF	TRBV5-5	TRBJ2-2	once	TRBD1
CASRGRGATDTQYF	TRBV2	TRBJ2-3	NA	NA
CSDRSHNEQFF	TRBV29-1	TRBJ2-1	NA	NA
CASMRGPNTGELFF	TRBV11-2	TRBJ2-2	NA	TRBD1
CASSPGTREVLFEQYF	TRBV3-1	TRBJ2-7	few	NA
CASSYRAGNQPQHF	TRBV6-1	TRBJ1-5	many	NA
CASKTDREGQETQYF	TRBV27	TRBJ2-5	NA	NA
CAWFEFRGYTF	TRBV30	TRBJ1-2	NA	NA
CASSYVRQETQYF	TRBV6-5	TRBJ2-5	many	NA
CATSRDETGVAYEQYF	TRBV15	TRBJ2-7	many	NA
CASRQTGLNQPQHF	TRBV12-3/TRBV12-4	TRBJ1-5	few	NA
CASTSTGGGYTF	TRBV12-3/TRBV12-4	TRBJ1-2	few	TRBD1
CSARGRSSSYEQYF	TRBV20-1	TRBJ2-7	few	NA
CASCPPGGNNEQFF	TRBV6-2/TRBV6-3	TRBJ2-1	NA	TRBD2